The clone carrying this TCR beta chain has more than one count but fewer than ten. Antigen: not known. TRB rearrangements spanning V, D and J were amplified using mixed TRB-A/B primers. In TCRdb, the multiplex PCR reads were re-called with MiXCR into one record per CDR3 protein. In the table there are about 12,000 distinct CDR3 sequences, about 28% of which are singletons. The data originate from a study of T cell repertoires in aging, cancer and after chemotherapy. Study observations and caveats: In cancer patients, declining TCR diversity with age involved lost richness and lost evenness. Across the chemotherapy interval, each cancer cohort showed higher median generation probability, suggesting thymic rebound.

This CDR3 is 14 amino acids long. V gave up 0 bases and J gave up 5 bases, with 10 bases separating them. Germline values: CDR1 KGHSH, CDR2 LQKENI. Peripheral blood genomic DNA, not sorted cells or RNA, was the template. Material for sequencing was blood. This clonotype was sampled from a human donor in good health. The donor label of this sample is uncertain. This rearrangement joins TRBV18 to TRBJ2-5, with D possibly TRBD2 on 6 matching bases. CDR3 nucleotides: TGTGCCAGCTCACCACCGGGCGGGATGGAGACCCAGTACTTC. Amino acid sequence: CASSPPGGMETQYF.